The clone carrying this TCR beta chain was detected once. This sample stems from a study of blood T cell repertoires in COVID-19. Study details: Researchers got acute and convalescent COVID-19 samples from the United States, Italy and Spain.

Germline assignment: CDR1 MNHNS and CDR2 SASEGT. The CDR3 sequence is 14 residues long. The V and J ends lost 0 bases and 5 bases, in that order; junction bases with no gene match: 4. Some clones are missing from TCRdb's copy, which holds only in-frame ones; the method was immunoSEQ multiplex PCR. This table has around 170,000 clones, 90% to 95% appearing once. The sequenced material came from peripheral blood. This chain uses TRBV6-1 with TRBJ2-7; 7 nucleotides line up with TRBD1. This TCR was recovered from a man aged 45 to 65 with acute or convalescent COVID-19. As DNA, the CDR3 is TGTGCCAGCAGTGAAGCGCTTACAGGGGACGAGCAGTACGTC. Its protein product is CASSEALTGDEQYV.